Listed below are T cell receptor beta chains from one sample, sequenced in a study of blood T cells in healthy people across ages. TCRdb used MiXCR to reprocess the 5' RACE reads, holding one entry per CDR3 protein. This sample has 1.5 million or so distinct CDR3 sequences, with around 39% found just once. The material sequenced was blood. The receptors originated from a woman under 30 in good health. Both conserved end residues are part of each CDR3. Fields, in order: CDR3 length, J gene, V gene, CDR3 protein.

>13|.|TRBV9
CTSSGQGQYEQYF
>18|TRBJ1-1|TRBV28
CASSLREVMDREGEYGFF
>14|TRBJ1-4|TRBV10-3
CASATGTGDEKLFF
>14|TRBJ1-2|TRBV20-1
CSAILPGGPYGYTF
>13|TRBJ2-7|TRBV5-1
CASSAGGDYEQYF
>13|TRBJ2-3|TRBV6-6
CASLAGGLGTQYF
>15|TRBJ2-7|TRBV3-1
CASSQDLEGYYEQYF
>14|TRBJ2-1|TRBV11-2
CASSLTDNPNEQFF
>16|TRBJ2-6|TRBV6-5
CASSYGDRSGANVLTF
>16|TRBJ2-3|TRBV24-1
CATSAPDREGTDTQYF
>16|TRBJ2-3|TRBV7-8
CASSPDRGISTDTQYF
>14|TRBJ2-5|TRBV20-1
CSASTSGIEETQYF
>16|TRBJ2-3|TRBV24-1
CATSEGRTGLTDTQYF
>12|TRBJ1-5|TRBV7-9
CASSLGSQPQHF
>14|TRBJ2-7|TRBV20-1
CSATGRGSSYEQYF
>15|TRBJ2-1|TRBV5-1
CASRGAGTAYNEQFF
>17|TRBJ2-3|TRBV6-1
CASSESGGPFSTDTQYF
>17|TRBJ2-3|TRBV29-1
CSVEDLERVAFTDTQYF
>17|TRBJ2-1|TRBV18
CASSPPASGTPGSEQFF
>15|TRBJ1-1|TRBV16
CASSLSDTRNTEAFF
>14|TRBJ1-2|TRBV28
CASSAPGQLYGYTF
>15|TRBJ1-3|TRBV10-3
CAISELAPSGNTIYF
>15|TRBJ2-7|TRBV5-5
CASSFVRDGSYEQYF
>11|TRBJ2-1|TRBV15
CATQGANEQFF
>15|TRBJ1-3|TRBV7-6
CASSLLQGDGNTIYF
>13|TRBJ2-7|TRBV7-9
CASSPGPLYEQYF
>16|TRBJ2-1|TRBV4-2
CASSQDYTGGYNEQFF
>16|TRBJ2-3|TRBV7-9
CASSLLAGSSTDTQYF
>15|TRBJ2-5|TRBV7-2
CASQAIGGRFETQYF
>15|TRBJ2-3|TRBV5-1
CASSLDRGQRNTQYF
>14|TRBJ1-5|TRBV4-1
CASSSQEGEQPQHF
>17|TRBJ2-6|TRBV30
CAWSVRGFGTGANVLTF